This T cell receptor beta chain was observed in a study of technical replicates of blood from a few donors. Trimming shortened V by 4 bases and J by 8 bases, and 15 bases separated the two germline ends. The length of the CDR3 is 13 residues. Germline V lookup: CDR1 SGHRS, CDR2 YFSETQ. Measured with immunoSEQ multiplex PCR; TCRdb has only the in-frame clones, and not every one. The sample lists 65,000 to 80,000 clones; over 95% were seen once. The receptor comes from a human donor in good health. V and J are TRBV5-1 and TRBJ1-1, with D possibly matching TRBD1 (5 bases). The sample consisted of T cells isolated from PBMCs. In nucleotides, the CDR3 is TGCGCCAGCAGCCTCCCAGGGAATCTGGAAGCTTTCTTT. Translating it yields CASSLPGNLEAFF.